Here is one TCR beta chain with its context. The CDR3 runs to 14 residues. Trimming took off 0 bases at V and 4 bases at J, with 9 bases between the two ends. Germline lookup yields CDR1 MNHEY and CDR2 SMNVEV (reference sequence). Sequencing used immunoSEQ multiplex PCR; TCRdb keeps in-frame clones, though not all of them. The sample lists 170,000 or so clones; 91% were seen once. The sample belongs to a study of control samples from healthy donors and cancer patients. The sequencing input was blood. The chain is built from TRBV27 and TRBJ1-2; no definite D call. The origin of this receptor is a woman in her thirties or forties in good health. DNA of the CDR3: TGTGCCAGCAGTTTATCCGGGTTTGGCTATGGCTACACCTTC. Translating it yields CASSLSGFGYGYTF.